Below are 3 T cell receptor beta chains sequenced from a single sample in a study of patients and donors after allogeneic stem cell transplantation (dated by TCRdb to the early 2020s). Library preparation used RT-PCR. These reads were obtained on a NextSeq 550. TCRdb passed the public sequencing reads through fastp at Q25 and MiXCR, retaining productive beta sequences. Each record represents a unique CDR3 protein, reported with the most common genes and DNA among its rows. The sample includes around 70,000 distinct CDR3 sequences, with 26% observed a single time. The ten largest account for around 27% of the sample. Sequenced: blood, either unsorted or a sorted T cell fraction (not recorded which). Source of these receptors: a human donor who was either an allogeneic HSCT recipient or a stem cell or donor lymphocyte infusion donor (not recorded which). It is not recorded whose cells these are; they may come from a transplant donor.

A few counts support this clonotype. J is TRBJ2-7 and V is TRBV5-1, with 7 bases aligning to TRBD1. The V and J ends lost 4 bases and 2 bases, in that order; junction bases with no gene match: 6. From germline, CDR1 is SGHRS and CDR2 YFSETQ. The CDR3 consists of 14 residues. The DNA for the CDR3 is TGCGCCAGCAGCAAGGACAGGCACACCTACGAGCAGTACTTC. This translates into CASSKDRHTYEQYF.

The J gene is TRBJ2-2, the V gene TRBV11-1; D is perhaps TRBD1 (5 bases). The V end was cut by 3 bases, the J end by 3 bases, with 14 bases between. CDR1 SGHAT and CDR2 FQDESV come from the germline V gene (reference sequence). The CDR3 runs to 16 residues. The CDR3 spells CASSFPIVGDTGELFF. CDR3 nucleotides: TGTGCCAGCAGCTTCCCCATCGTAGGGGACACCGGGGAGCTGTTTTTT.

The sample holds many counts of this clonotype. The CDR3: CSAISSSTDTQYF. In DNA form, the CDR3 reads TGCAGTGCTATTAGTTCTAGCACAGATACGCAGTATTTT. This chain uses TRBV20-1 with TRBJ2-3; D ambiguous. Germline loops: CDR1 DFQATT, CDR2 SNEGSKA (reference sequence). V lost 4 bases, J lost 0 bases, and 8 bases lay in between. The length of the CDR3 is 13 residues.